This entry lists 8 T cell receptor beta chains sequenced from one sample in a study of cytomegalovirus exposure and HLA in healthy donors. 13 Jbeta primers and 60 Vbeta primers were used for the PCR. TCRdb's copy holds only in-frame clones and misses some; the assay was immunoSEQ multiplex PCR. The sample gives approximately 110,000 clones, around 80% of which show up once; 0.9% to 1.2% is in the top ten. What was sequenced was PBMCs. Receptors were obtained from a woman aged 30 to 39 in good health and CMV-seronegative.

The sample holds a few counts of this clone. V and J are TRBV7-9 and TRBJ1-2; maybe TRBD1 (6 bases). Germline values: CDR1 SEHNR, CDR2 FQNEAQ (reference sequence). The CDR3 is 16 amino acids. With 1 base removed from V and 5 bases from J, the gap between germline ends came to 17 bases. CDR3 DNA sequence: TGTGCCAGCAGCTTAGGTGACAGGCCAACCACTTATGGCTACACCTTC. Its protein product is CASSLGDRPTTYGYTF.

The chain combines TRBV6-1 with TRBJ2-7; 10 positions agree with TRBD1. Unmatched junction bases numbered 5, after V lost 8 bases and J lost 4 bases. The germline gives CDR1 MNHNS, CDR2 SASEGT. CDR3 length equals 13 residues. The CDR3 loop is CASGDRGRYEQYF. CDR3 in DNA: TGTGCCAGCGGCGACAGGGGGCGGTACGAGCAGTACTTC.

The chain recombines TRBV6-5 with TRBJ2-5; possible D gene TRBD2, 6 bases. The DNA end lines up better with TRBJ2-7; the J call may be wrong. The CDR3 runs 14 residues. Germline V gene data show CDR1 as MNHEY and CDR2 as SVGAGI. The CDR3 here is CASSYSEGMYEQYF. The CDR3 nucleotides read TGTGCCAGCAGTTACTCGGAGGGGATGTACGAGCAGTACTTC.

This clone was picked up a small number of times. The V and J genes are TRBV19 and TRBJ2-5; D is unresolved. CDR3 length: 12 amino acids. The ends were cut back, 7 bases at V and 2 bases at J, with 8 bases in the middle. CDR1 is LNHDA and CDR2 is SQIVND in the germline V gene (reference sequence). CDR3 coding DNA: TGTGCCAGTAAGTTTACACAAGAGACCCAGTACTTC. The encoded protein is CASKFTQETQYF.

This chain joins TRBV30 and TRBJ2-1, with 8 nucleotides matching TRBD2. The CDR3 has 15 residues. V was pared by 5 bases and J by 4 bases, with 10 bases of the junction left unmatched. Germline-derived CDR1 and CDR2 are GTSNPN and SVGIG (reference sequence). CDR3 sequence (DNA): TGTGCCTGGGGCGTAGCGGGGCGGGAGTACAATGAGCAGTTCTTC. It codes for CAWGVAGREYNEQFF.

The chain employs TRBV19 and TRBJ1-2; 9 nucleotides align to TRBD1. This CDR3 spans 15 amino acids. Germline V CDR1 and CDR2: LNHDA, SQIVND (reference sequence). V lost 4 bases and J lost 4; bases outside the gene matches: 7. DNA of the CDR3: TGTGCCAGTAGTACCCAGACAGGGGGGGGCTATGGCTACACCTTC. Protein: CASSTQTGGGYGYTF. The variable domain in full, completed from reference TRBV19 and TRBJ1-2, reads DGGITQSPKYLFRKEGQNVTLSCEQNLNHDAMYWYRQDPGQGLRLIYYSQIVNDFQKGDIAEGYSVSREKKESFPLTVTSAQKNPTAFYLCASSTQTGGGYGYTFGSGTRLTVV.

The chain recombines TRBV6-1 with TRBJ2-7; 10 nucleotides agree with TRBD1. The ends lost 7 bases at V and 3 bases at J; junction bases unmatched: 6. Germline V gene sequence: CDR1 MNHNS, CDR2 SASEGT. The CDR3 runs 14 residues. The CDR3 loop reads CASNFRTGGYEQYF. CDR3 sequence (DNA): TGTGCCAGCAATTTTAGGACAGGGGGCTACGAGCAGTACTTC.

CDR3 in DNA: TGTGCCAGCAGCCCCGAGACAGGGGGCGCCGGCTATGGCTACACCTTC. Protein sequence: CASSPETGGAGYGYTF. The chain carries TRBV7-2 and TRBJ1-2, with TRBD1 matching over 10 bases. V lost 5 bases to trimming and J lost 4 bases; unmatched junction nucleotides: 10. The CDR3 consists of 16 residues. Per germline, CDR1 SGHTA and CDR2 FQGNSA.